A selection of T cell receptor beta chains follows, all from one sample in a study of cytomegalovirus exposure and HLA in healthy donors. Data came from immunoSEQ multiplex PCR; TCRdb stores just in-frame clones and leaves some out. The sample carries fewer than 140,000 clones, about 75% recorded once. Source material: PBMCs. Receptors were obtained from a male donor in good health and CMV-seropositive. Both conserved end residues are part of each CDR3. D genes are given only for firm matches. Expanded clones are given a class, and other clones once, few, many or no size at all.

TRBV7-9,TRBJ2-7,NA,NA,TGTTCCAGCAGCGAGGCCGGCGTGGTGAACTACGAGCAGTACTTC,CSSSEAGVVNYEQYF
TRBV20-1,TRBJ1-5,NA,NA,TGCAGTGCTAGAGGAGGACAGATCCAGCATTTT,CSARGGQIQHF
TRBV5-1,TRBJ1-1,NA,NA,TGCGCCAGCAGCTTCAGGGAGAACACTGAAGCTTTCTTT,CASSFRENTEAFF
TRBV6-5,TRBJ2-5,NA,NA,TGTGCCAGCAGTTACTCGCTTATAGGGGGACAGACCCAGTACTTC,CASSYSLIGGQTQYF
TRBV13,TRBJ2-1,NA,NA,TGTGCCAGCAGCTTAGGACGGGGTGCTGAGCAGTTCTTC,CASSLGRGAEQFF
TRBV19,TRBJ1-2,NA,NA,TGTGCCAGTACCTTCGTGGGGCTTACAAATGGCTACACCTTC,CASTFVGLTNGYTF
TRBV5-1,TRBJ1-2,NA,TRBD1,TGCGCCAGCAGCTCCGGACAGGGCTCCTATGGCTACACCTTC,CASSSGQGSYGYTF
TRBV6-1,TRBJ2-2,NA,NA,TGTGCCAGCACCCGGGGGGCCTCCGGGGAGCTGTTTTTT,CASTRGASGELFF
TRBV7-6,TRBJ1-6,NA,NA,TGTGCCAGCAGCTCCTCGGGACTGAATAATTCACCCCTCCACTTT,CASSSSGLNNSPLHF
TRBV4-2,TRBJ2-7,NA,TRBD2,TGTGCCAGCAGCCGAGGACTAGCGGGGGGCCAACTTGGCTCCTACGAGCAGTACTTC,CASSRGLAGGQLGSYEQYF
TRBV5-4,TRBJ2-5,NA,NA,TGTGCCAGCAGCTTACAACAGGGCCAAGAGACCCAGTACTTC,CASSLQQGQETQYF
TRBV6-4,TRBJ2-2,NA,TRBD1,TGTGCCAGCAGTGACTCGGACAGGGGGGAGCTGTTTTTT,CASSDSDRGELFF
TRBV5-1,TRBJ1-2,NA,TRBD1,TGCGCCAGCAGCTTGGAACAGGGGTGGCACTATGGCTACACCTTC,CASSLEQGWHYGYTF
TRBV4-3,TRBJ2-3,NA,NA,TGCGCCAGCAGCCAAAGAGTAGCGGACACAGATACGCAGTATTTT,CASSQRVADTDTQYF
TRBV4-2,TRBJ1-2,NA,NA,TGTGCCAGCAGCCAAGACAGGGGACGAGACTATGGCTACACCTTC,CASSQDRGRDYGYTF
TRBV7-8,TRBJ2-7,NA,NA,TGTGCCAGCAGCTTAGGGGCTTTCTACGAGCAGTACTTC,CASSLGAFYEQYF
TRBV12-2,TRBJ1-5,NA,NA,TGTGCAAGTCGCCCGACCAGGCCAGGGGGCGCGTGTCAGCCCCAGCATTTT,CASRPTRPGGACQPQHF
TRBV7-8,TRBJ1-6,once,TRBD1,TGTGCCAGCCATTCTCAACAGGGGGCGATGAATTCACCCCTCCACTTT,CASHSQQGAMNSPLHF
TRBV5-6,TRBJ2-7,few,TRBD1,TGTGCCAGCAGCTCGGGACAGGTCGATTACTCCTACGAGCAGTACTTC,CASSSGQVDYSYEQYF
TRBV7-9,TRBJ1-1,few,TRBD1,TGTGCCAGCAGCTCCGGACAGGAGATGAACACTGAAGCTTTCTTT,CASSSGQEMNTEAFF
TRBV4-3,TRBJ2-7,NA,NA,TGCGCCAGCAGCCAAGACAGGCGCTCCTACGAGCAGTACTTC,CASSQDRRSYEQYF
TRBV7-2,TRBJ1-4,few,NA,TGTGCCAGCAGCTTAGTCCAGGGAGGTGAAAAACTGTTTTTT,CASSLVQGGEKLFF
TRBV9,TRBJ2-7,once,TRBD2,TGTGCCAGCAGCGTAGGGCTAGCGGGAGTTGGCCTTTACGAGCAGTACTTC,CASSVGLAGVGLYEQYF
TRBV10-3,TRBJ1-1,NA,NA,TGTGCCATCAGTGATCCAGGGCGAAGCACTGAAGCTTTCTTT,CAISDPGRSTEAFF
TRBV18,TRBJ2-3,NA,TRBD2,TGTGCCAGCTCACCGCTAGCGGGGAGCACAGATACGCAGTATTTT,CASSPLAGSTDTQYF
TRBV6-1,TRBJ1-5,few,NA,TGTGCCAGCAGTGAGACAGGTTATAGCAATCAGCCCCAGCATTTT,CASSETGYSNQPQHF
TRBV5-1,TRBJ2-3,NA,TRBD2,TGCGCCAGCAGCCCGGGACTAGCGGATACGCAGTATTTT,CASSPGLADTQYF
TRBV7-8,TRBJ1-4,NA,TRBD1,TGTGCCAGCAGCTTGCGGGACAGGGGGCATGAAAAACTGTTTTTT,CASSLRDRGHEKLFF
TRBV30,TRBJ2-4,NA,TRBD1,TGTGCCTGGGTACGGGACAGGGGGACTCAGTACTTC,CAWVRDRGTQYF
TRBV9,TRBJ2-5,NA,NA,TGTGCCAGCAGCGTAGGTGGGACATTCCAAGAGACCCAGTACTTC,CASSVGGTFQETQYF
TRBV11-2,TRBJ2-5,NA,NA,TGTGCCAGCAGCCCATACAGGGCGGAGACCCAGTACTTC,CASSPYRAETQYF
TRBV7-2,TRBJ2-3,NA,TRBD1,TGTGCCAGCAGAGAATCCGGGACAGGGACCACAGATACGCAGTATTTT,CASRESGTGTTDTQYF
TRBV6-1,TRBJ2-1,NA,NA,TGTGCCAGCAGTGATTTGGGGAGTAGGATTTTCGGTGAGCAGTTCTTC,CASSDLGSRIFGEQFF
TRBV19,TRBJ1-5,NA,TRBD1,TGTGCCAGTAGTATGGGGACAGGGGGGACGTTAGGCAATCAGCCCCAGCATTTT,CASSMGTGGTLGNQPQHF
TRBV7-8,TRBJ2-3,NA,TRBD1,TGTGCCAGCAGGCCGACAGGGGAAAGCACAGATACGCAGTATTTT,CASRPTGESTDTQYF
TRBV4-2,TRBJ1-1,NA,NA,TGTGCCAGCAGCCGAGCGGGAGGGACGAACACTGAAGCTTTCTTT,CASSRAGGTNTEAFF
TRBV27,TRBJ1-1,NA,TRBD1,TGTGCCAGCAGTAATCGTTTCGGACAGGGGAACACTGAAGCTTTCTTT,CASSNRFGQGNTEAFF
TRBV28,TRBJ2-7,NA,TRBD2,TGTGCCAGCAGTAATCCCGGCGGGGGAGCCTACGGGCAGTACTTC,CASSNPGGGAYGQYF
TRBV7-3,TRBJ1-2,few,NA,TGTGCCAGCAGCCAAACAGGGTATGATGGCTACACCTTC,CASSQTGYDGYTF
TRBV5-6,TRBJ1-1,NA,NA,TGTGCCAGCAGCTTAGGGGCCGGCACTGAAGCTTTCTTT,CASSLGAGTEAFF
TRBV6-4,TRBJ2-3,few,TRBD2,TGTGCCAGCAGTAGCGGGAACACAGATACGCAGTATTTT,CASSSGNTDTQYF
TRBV10-1,TRBJ2-4,NA,TRBD2,TGCGCCAGCAGCTTACGACTAGCGGGGGGCCTAAACATTCAGTACTTC,CASSLRLAGGLNIQYF
TRBV2,TRBJ1-5,NA,TRBD1,TGTGCCAGCAGTGTACGGACAGGGGTTCAGCCCCAGCATTTT,CASSVRTGVQPQHF
TRBV4-2,TRBJ1-2,NA,NA,TGTGCCAGCAGCCAAGACAGAGCGGGTGGCTACACCTTC,CASSQDRAGGYTF
TRBV5-6,TRBJ2-5,NA,NA,TGTGCCAGCAGCTTGAGACGGTACAGTGAGACCCAGTACTTC,CASSLRRYSETQYF
TRBV2,TRBJ2-5,once,TRBD2,TGTGCCAGCAGTGAAGGGCCTAGCGGGGGGTACTTC,CASSEGPSGGYF
TRBV7-7,TRBJ2-1,NA,NA,TGTGCCAGCAGCTTTTCCACGGACAATGAGCAGTTCTTC,CASSFSTDNEQFF
TRBV5-6,TRBJ2-5,NA,TRBD2,TGTGCCAGCAGCTTGGTAGGCGGGGGGCGGGAGACCCAGTACTTC,CASSLVGGGRETQYF
TRBV6-7,TRBJ2-1,few,TRBD2,TGTGCCAGCACTGCCATAGCGGGATTTGAGCAGTTCTTC,CASTAIAGFEQFF
TRBV6-5,TRBJ1-4,few,NA,TGTGCCAGCAGCCGGGACTGGGCAGGTGAAAAACTGTTTTTT,CASSRDWAGEKLFF
TRBV6-6,TRBJ1-1,NA,NA,TGTGCCAGCAGTTACAACGGACAGAACACTGAAGCTTTCTTT,CASSYNGQNTEAFF
TRBV5-6,TRBJ2-3,NA,NA,TGTGCCAGCAGCCGCCCCGGGGCAGATACGCAGTATTTT,CASSRPGADTQYF
TRBV6-4,TRBJ1-2,once,TRBD1,TGTGCCAGCAGCCCACAGACAGGGGGCGGCTACACCTTC,CASSPQTGGGYTF
TRBV6-5,TRBJ2-2,few,NA,TGTGCCAGCAGTTACATAGACACCGGGGAGCTGTTTTTT,CASSYIDTGELFF
TRBV2,TRBJ2-5,once,NA,TGTGCCAGCAGTTACAGGCGGGAGACCCAGTACTTC,CASSYRRETQYF